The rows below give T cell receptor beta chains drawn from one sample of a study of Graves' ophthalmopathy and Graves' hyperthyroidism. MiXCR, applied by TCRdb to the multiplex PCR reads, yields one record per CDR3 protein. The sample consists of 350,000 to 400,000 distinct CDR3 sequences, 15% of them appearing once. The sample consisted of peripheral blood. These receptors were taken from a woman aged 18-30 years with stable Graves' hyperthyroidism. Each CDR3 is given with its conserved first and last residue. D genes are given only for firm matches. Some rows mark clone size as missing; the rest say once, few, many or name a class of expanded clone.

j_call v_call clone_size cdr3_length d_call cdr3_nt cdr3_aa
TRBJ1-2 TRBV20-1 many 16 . TGCAGTGCTAGACCAAGCACGGGGAGTCCCAACTATGGCTACACCTTC CSARPSTGSPNYGYTF
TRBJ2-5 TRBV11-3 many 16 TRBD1 TGTGCCAGCAGCACACTGGGGACAGAGGCTCGCGAGACCCAGTACTTC CASSTLGTEARETQYF
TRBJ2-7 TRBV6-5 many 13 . TGTGCCAGCAGTACTCGGACGGGCTACGAGCAGTACTTC CASSTRTGYEQYF
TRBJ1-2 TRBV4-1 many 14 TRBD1 TGCGCCAGCAGCCATGGACAGGGAGGCTATGGCTACACCTTC CASSHGQGGYGYTF
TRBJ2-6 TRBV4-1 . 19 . TGCGCCAGCAGCCAAGACCGGGATTCGGCAACGACTGGGGCCAACGTCCTGACTTTC CASSQDRDSATTGANVLTF
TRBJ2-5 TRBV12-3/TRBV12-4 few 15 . TGTGCCAGCAGTTGGGGCGGCAGGGTAGAGGAGACCCAGTACTTC CASSWGGRVEETQYF
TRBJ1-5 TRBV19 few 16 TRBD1 TGTGCCAGTAGTATATCGGGGACAGGGGGCCATCAGCCCCAGCATTTT CASSISGTGGHQPQHF
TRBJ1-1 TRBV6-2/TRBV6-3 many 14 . TGTGCCAGCAGTTACGGGGCAGGGGACACTGAAGCTTTCTTT CASSYGAGDTEAFF
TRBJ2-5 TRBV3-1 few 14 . TGTGCCAGCAGCGAAGAGGCACTAGTGGAGACCCAGTACTTC CASSEEALVETQYF
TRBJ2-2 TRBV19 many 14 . TGTGCCAGTAGTCCGCGGCCGAACACCGGGGAGCTGTTTTTT CASSPRPNTGELFF
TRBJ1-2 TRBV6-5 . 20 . TGTGCCAGCAGTCGACCCTTCCGGGGCGCCCGGTCGTTGGCTAACTATGGCTACACCTTC CASSRPFRGARSLANYGYTF
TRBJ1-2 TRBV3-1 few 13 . TGTGCCAGCAGCCATGGCACAGGGACTGGCTACACCTTC CASSHGTGTGYTF
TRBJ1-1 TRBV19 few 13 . TGTGCAGCTCTGGGACAAGGGAACACTGAAGCTTTCTTT CAALGQGNTEAFF
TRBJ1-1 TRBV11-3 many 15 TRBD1 TGTGCCAGCAGCTTAAGCGGACAGGGGAACACTGAAGCTTTCTTT CASSLSGQGNTEAFF
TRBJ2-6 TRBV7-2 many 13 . TGTGCCAGCAGCTGGGACGGGGCCAACGTCCTGACTTTC CASSWDGANVLTF
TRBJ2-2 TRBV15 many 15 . TGTGCCACCAGCAGAGACCCGGGAATAGGAGGGGAGCTGTTTTTT CATSRDPGIGGELFF